This TCR beta chain was retrieved from a study of T cell responses to AZD1222 COVID-19 vaccine. Study context: Doses given second, at about 4 or about 12 weeks, were pooled. Regarding the study as a whole: In a largely white British group with more females than males, clonal diversity was possibly underestimated. Spike-wide coverage was observed for vaccine-associated CD4 TCRs, with dominant responses at 160-218 and 743-854. Only after the peak T cell response were repertoires sampled.

Comments on this clone: The antigen remains unidentified.

Some clones are missing from TCRdb's copy, which holds only in-frame ones; the method was immunoSEQ multiplex PCR. The repertoire includes some 120,000 clones, approximately 89% of them detected once, and approximately 5% sits in the top ten. CDR3 length: 15 amino acids. The V and J ends lost 0 bases and 3 bases, in that order; junction bases with no gene match: 4. Germline assignment: CDR1 SGHRS and CDR2 YFSETQ. This receptor was identified in an adult in good health. V is TRBV5-1 and J is TRBJ2-5; TRBD1 aligns across 8 bases. The specimen comprised peripheral blood, sampled on day 0 of AZD1222 vaccination. CDR3 coding DNA: TGCGCCAGCAGCTTGGGTCCAGGGGGCGAAGAGACCCAGTACTTC. Translation gives CASSLGPGGEETQYF.